The clone carrying this TCR beta chain has just one count. Its specificity is unknown. The data originate from a study of T cells in localized non-small cell lung cancer. This CDR3 has 13 amino acids. The J segment lost 9 bases and the V segment lost 5 bases, leaving 7 bases of the junction unmatched. CDR1 and CDR2 from the germline V gene are SGHVS and FNYEAQ. The study's findings and limits: Sequencing involved a lone tumor region, leaving heterogeneity possible. The highest T cell clonality was in uninvolved adjacent lung, above tumor. The appearance of a median roughly 58 of the top 100 tumor clones was seen in adjacent lung.

Data came from immunoSEQ multiplex PCR; TCRdb stores just in-frame clones and leaves some out. Here the sample spans over 25,000 clones, around 93% being singletons. The origin of this receptor is a man aged 35 to 69 with stage II lung adenocarcinoma. The chain combines TRBV7-6 with TRBJ2-1; TRBD2 aligns across 7 bases. Here the sequenced sample was PBMCs, taken before any cancer treatment. DNA of the CDR3: TGTGCCAGCAGCCGGGGGGTGGCCTCTGAGCAGTTCTTC. Translating it yields CASSRGVASEQFF.